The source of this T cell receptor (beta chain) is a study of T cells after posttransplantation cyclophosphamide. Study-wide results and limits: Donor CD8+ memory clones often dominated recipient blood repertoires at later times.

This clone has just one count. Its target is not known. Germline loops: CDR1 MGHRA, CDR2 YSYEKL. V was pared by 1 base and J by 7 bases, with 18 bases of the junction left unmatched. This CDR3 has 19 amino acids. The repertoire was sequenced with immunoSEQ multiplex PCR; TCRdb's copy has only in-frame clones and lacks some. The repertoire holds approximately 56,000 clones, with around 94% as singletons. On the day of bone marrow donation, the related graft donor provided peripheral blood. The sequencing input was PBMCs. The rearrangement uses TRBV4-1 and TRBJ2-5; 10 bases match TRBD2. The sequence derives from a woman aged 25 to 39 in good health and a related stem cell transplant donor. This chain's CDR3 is CASSQGSGGRPALVGTQYF. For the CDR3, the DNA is TGCGCCAGCAGCCAAGGTAGCGGGGGGCGCCCTGCGTTGGTAGGGACCCAGTACTTC.